The clone carrying this T cell receptor beta chain occurred many times. The antigen is undetermined. This entry comes from a study of beta chain bispecific antibodies for T cell cancers. T cells were expanded from blood mononuclear cells for around three days with anti-CD3 OKT3 or CD3/CD28 beads. One entry per CDR3 protein, called by TCRdb with MiXCR from the 5' RACE reads. The sample lists about 20,000 distinct CDR3 sequences, more than 2% occurring once. Findings of the study overall: Versus anti-CD19, anti-TRBV12 exposure cut the TRBV12-3 share of TRBV signal by approximately 99%. Most targeted TRBV signal came from the leukemia cell line cells, not normal T cells.

CDR1 is KGHSH and CDR2 is LQKENI in the germline V gene. Deletions cut 1 base from V and 1 base from J, with 14 bases between. The CDR3 extends over 16 amino acids. The specimen was healthy donor T cells cultured with leukemia cells, collected from a culture containing a bispecific antibody targeting TCR Vbeta12. This clonotype originated in a human donor in good health. Some clones in this sample may be carry-over from other donors' samples. This chain links TRBV18 with TRBJ2-7; D gene ambiguous. CDR3 bases: TGTGCCAGCTCACCACAGAGGATGGGCCGGTCCTACGAGCAGTACTTC. This sequence encodes CASSPQRMGRSYEQYF.